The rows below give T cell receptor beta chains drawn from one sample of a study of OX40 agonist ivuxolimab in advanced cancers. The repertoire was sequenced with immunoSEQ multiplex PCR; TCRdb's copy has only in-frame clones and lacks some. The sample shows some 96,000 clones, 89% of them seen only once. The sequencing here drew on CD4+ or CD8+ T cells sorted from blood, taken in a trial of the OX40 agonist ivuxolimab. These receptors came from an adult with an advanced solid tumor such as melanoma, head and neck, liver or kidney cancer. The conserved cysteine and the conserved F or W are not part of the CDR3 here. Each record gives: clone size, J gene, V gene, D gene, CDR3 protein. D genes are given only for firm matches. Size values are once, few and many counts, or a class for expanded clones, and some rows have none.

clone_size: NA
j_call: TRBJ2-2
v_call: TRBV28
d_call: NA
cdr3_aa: ASSFGQDTGELF

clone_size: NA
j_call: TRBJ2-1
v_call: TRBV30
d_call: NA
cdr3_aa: AWTRASYNEQF

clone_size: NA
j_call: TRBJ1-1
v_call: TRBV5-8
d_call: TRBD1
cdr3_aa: ASSRQGWTEAF

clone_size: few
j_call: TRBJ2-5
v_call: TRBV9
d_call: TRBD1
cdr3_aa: ASSAEGQASPLETQY

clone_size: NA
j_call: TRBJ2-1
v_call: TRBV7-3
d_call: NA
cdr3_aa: ASSRQGGHNEQF

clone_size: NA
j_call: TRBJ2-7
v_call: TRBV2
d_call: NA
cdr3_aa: ASSEIFGLGSYEQY

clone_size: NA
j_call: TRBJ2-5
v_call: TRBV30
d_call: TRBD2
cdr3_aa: AWSVPGGKETQY

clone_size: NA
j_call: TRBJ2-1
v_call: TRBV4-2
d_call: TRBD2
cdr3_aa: ASSQDPLAGDEQF

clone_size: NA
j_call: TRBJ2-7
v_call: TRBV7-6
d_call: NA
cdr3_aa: ASSRRELGEQY

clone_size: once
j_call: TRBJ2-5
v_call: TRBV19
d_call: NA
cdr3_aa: ASSSWRETQY

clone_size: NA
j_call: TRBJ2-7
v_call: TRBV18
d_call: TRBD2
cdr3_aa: ASSPTAGTEQY

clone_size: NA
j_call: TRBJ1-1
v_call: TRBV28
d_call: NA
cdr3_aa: ASSEPGPNEGEAF

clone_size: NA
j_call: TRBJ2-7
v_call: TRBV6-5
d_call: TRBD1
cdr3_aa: ASRGTATYEQY

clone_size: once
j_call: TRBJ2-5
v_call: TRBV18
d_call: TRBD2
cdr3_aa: ASSLLAGGFIETQY

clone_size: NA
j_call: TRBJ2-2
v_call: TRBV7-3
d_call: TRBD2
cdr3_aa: ASSLSGTSGTTGELF

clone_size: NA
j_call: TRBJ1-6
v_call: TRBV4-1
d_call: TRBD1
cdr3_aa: ASSQQTGNVSPLH